These 14 T cell receptor beta chains share one sample of origin, sequenced in a study of blood T cell repertoires in COVID-19. Sequenced by immunoSEQ multiplex PCR; TCRdb stores in-frame clones only, minus some. The sample lists 35,000 to 55,000 clones; around 87% were seen once. Source material: peripheral blood. These receptors all come from a human donor in a cohort sampled during active COVID-19.

This clone was seen a few times. The chain couples TRBV2 to TRBJ2-7; tentatively, D is TRBD1 (5 bases). There are 13 residues in the CDR3. Trimming cost V 7 bases and J 4 bases, with 14 bases left between them. CDR1 is SNHLY, CDR2 FYNNEI, per germline. CDR3 region: CASTRREGYEQYF. CDR3 nucleotides: TGTGCCAGCACCCGCAGGGAAGGTTACGAGCAGTACTTC.

The chain links TRBV5-1 to TRBJ1-1; TRBD1 matches 8 bases. Germline values: CDR1 SGHRS, CDR2 YFSETQ. CDR3 length equals 15 residues. J was trimmed by 1 base and V by 2 bases; bases with no gene match: 4. In DNA, the CDR3 is TGCGCCAGCAGCTTATCGACAGGGGCGAACACTGAAGCTTTCTTT. It is translated as CASSLSTGANTEAFF.

The V call is TRBV5-4, the J call TRBJ2-2; 9 bases line up with TRBD2. Per germline, CDR1 SGHNT and CDR2 YYREEE (reference sequence). The junction had 4 bases not matched to a gene; V was cut back by 6 bases and J by 1 base. The CDR3 runs 15 residues. CDR3 sequence (DNA): TGTGCCAGCACGTTAGCGGGAGTGAACACCGGGGAGCTGTTTTTT. Amino acid sequence: CASTLAGVNTGELFF.

This clone has a single count. The chain employs TRBV18 and TRBJ1-2; 9 positions match TRBD1. Unmatched junction bases numbered 7, after V lost 1 base and J lost 4 bases. CDR3 length equals 16 residues. Germline V gives CDR1 KGHSH, CDR2 LQKENI. Written as DNA, the CDR3 is TGTGCCAGCTCACCACGAGCGGGACAGGGTAGCTATGGCTACACCTTC. As protein: CASSPRAGQGSYGYTF.

The chain links TRBV29-1 to TRBJ2-2; 10 bases fit TRBD2. This CDR3 region has 15 residues. With 6 bases clipped from V and 4 bases from J, the junction kept 8 bases outside the gene matches. Germline values: CDR1 SQVTM, CDR2 ANQGSEA. The CDR3 sequence: CSVASSGSGTGELFF. The DNA for the CDR3 is TGCAGCGTCGCCTCTAGCGGGAGTGGCACCGGGGAGCTGTTTTTT.

The chain employs TRBV7-9 and TRBJ1-1, with D unresolved. From germline, CDR1 is SEHNR and CDR2 FQNEAQ (reference sequence). There are 14 residues in the CDR3. Trimming took off 4 bases at V and 1 base at J, with 10 bases between the two ends. CDR3 DNA sequence: TGTGCCAGCAGCTCGCTCGGTGGGAACACTGAAGCTTTCTTT. This sequence encodes CASSSLGGNTEAFF.

The gene calls are TRBV13 and TRBJ2-7; maybe TRBD1 (6 bases). The V end lost 2 bases, the J end lost 3 bases, and 20 bases lay between the germline ends. Germline CDR1 and CDR2: PRHDT and FYEKMQ (reference sequence). This CDR3 has 17 residues. Here the CDR3 reads CASSLRKWGHADYEQYF. For the CDR3, the DNA is TGTGCCAGCAGCTTAAGAAAGTGGGGACACGCTGACTACGAGCAGTACTTC.

The V gene is TRBV5-5, the J gene TRBJ1-1, with a weak D call TRBD1 (5 bases). CDR3 length: 16 residues. V lost 0 bases, J lost 4 bases, and 16 bases lay in between. Germline values: CDR1 SGHKS, CDR2 YYEKEE (reference sequence). This chain's CDR3 is CASSLESAGIPTEAFF. The CDR3 coding sequence is TGTGCCAGCAGCTTGGAATCGGCAGGGATCCCCACTGAAGCTTTCTTT.

This clone has more than one count but fewer than ten. The V gene is TRBV18, the J gene TRBJ1-3; D unresolved. Germline lookup yields CDR1 KGHSH and CDR2 LQKENI. Trimming removed 2 bases from V and 0 bases from J, with 11 bases in between. CDR3 size: 16 residues. This CDR3 reads CASSPKVEYSGNTIYF. The CDR3 bases are TGTGCCAGCTCACCAAAAGTTGAGTACTCTGGAAACACCATATATTTT.

This rearrangement joins TRBV14 to TRBJ1-1, with D perhaps matching TRBD1 (5 bases). V lost 3 bases and J 6 bases, leaving 11 bases between the germline ends. CDR1 is SGHDN, CDR2 FVKESK, per germline. The CDR3 runs 13 residues. The CDR3 sequence: CASSQLAGAEAFF. As DNA, the CDR3 is TGTGCCAGCAGCCAGCTGGCGGGGGCTGAAGCTTTCTTT.

The chain has TRBV7-9 and TRBJ2-2; 10 bases agree with TRBD2. The ends lost 3 bases at V and 0 bases at J; junction bases unmatched: 7. From germline, CDR1 is SEHNR and CDR2 FQNEAQ (reference sequence). This CDR3 is built from 18 residues. DNA for the CDR3: TGTGCCAGCAGCTTGCAACTAGCGGGATTCTCGAACACCGGGGAGCTGTTTTTT. It specifies CASSLQLAGFSNTGELFF.

This clone was detected once. The chain links TRBV18 to TRBJ2-2; TRBD2 might be the D (6 bases). Germline CDR1 reads KGHSH; CDR2 reads LQKENI. With 1 base removed from V and 3 bases from J, the gap between germline ends came to 9 bases. This CDR3 is built from 15 residues. This CDR3 is CASSPRSGDTGELFF. CDR3 bases: TGTGCCAGCTCACCACGTTCGGGAGACACCGGGGAGCTGTTTTTT.

This chain uses TRBV5-5 with TRBJ2-1, with 9 bases that match TRBD2. Germline V lookup: CDR1 SGHKS, CDR2 YYEKEE (reference sequence). With V trimmed by 5 bases and J by 0 bases, 6 bases remained unmatched. The CDR3 runs 16 residues. Here the CDR3 reads CASRPNSGSSYNEQFF. DNA of the CDR3: TGTGCCAGCAGACCTAATAGCGGGAGCTCCTACAATGAGCAGTTCTTC.

The V gene is TRBV11-2, the J gene TRBJ1-5; TRBD1 might be the D (6 bases). CDR3 length: 15 amino acids. The germline V gene encodes CDR1 SGHAT and CDR2 FQNNGV. The germline V and J ends were trimmed by 5 bases and 4 bases, with 15 bases remaining between them. The CDR3 region is CASSHTGQRNQPQHF. In nucleotides, the CDR3 is TGTGCCAGCAGCCACACCGGACAGAGGAATCAGCCCCAGCATTTT.